These T cell receptor beta chains were read from a single sample in a study of lung T cells in sarcoidosis with Löfgren's syndrome. TCRdb ran MiXCR on the reads and lists one entry per CDR3 protein. Of some 8,000 distinct CDR3 sequences listed, more than 20% are singletons. Sequencing input: CD4+ T cells from bronchoalveolar lavage fluid. The receptors were sampled from a human donor with sarcoidosis (Löfgren's syndrome or another form), or a control subject (not recorded which). Each CDR3 is given with its conserved first and last residue. The order of the fields is J gene, V gene, CDR3 protein.

J: TRBJ2-1; V: TRBV11-2; CDR3: CASGLEAGNEQFF
J: TRBJ2-3; V: TRBV20-1; CDR3: CSARDRASGRTDTQYF
J: TRBJ1-1; V: TRBV7-9; CDR3: CASSLDLSANTEAFF
J: TRBJ1-2; V: TRBV24-1; CDR3: CATSASRAAYGYTF
J: TRBJ1-2; V: TRBV19; CDR3: CASSDRTGGYTF
J: TRBJ2-3; V: TRBV4-1; CDR3: CASSPSWAGGPEDTQYF
J: TRBJ1-2; V: TRBV18; CDR3: CASSPVARDGYTF
J: TRBJ1-2; V: TRBV20-1; CDR3: CSAREVGGVGYTF
J: TRBJ1-4; V: TRBV5-4; CDR3: CASSFIGTGNEKLFF
J: TRBJ2-3; V: TRBV5-4; CDR3: CASSSSTDTQYF
J: TRBJ1-6; V: TRBV6-1; CDR3: CASSAGDSPLHF
J: TRBJ2-3; V: TRBV7-2; CDR3: CASSFYPGTSGADTQYF
J: TRBJ2-4; V: TRBV2; CDR3: CASSGAGGKNIQYF